The rows below give T cell receptor beta chains drawn from one sample of a study of neurological immune-mediated disorders. One entry per CDR3 protein, called by TCRdb with MiXCR from the 5' RACE reads. The table has 65,000 to 85,000 distinct CDR3 sequences, approximately 5.8% seen once. The sequenced sample consisted of PBMCs. These receptor sequences come from a woman aged 60 to 75 with multiple sclerosis. CDR3s include the opening cysteine and the closing phenylalanine or tryptophan. The order of the fields is J gene, clone size, D gene, CDR3 length, V gene, CDR3 protein, CDR3 DNA. The D gene is left open where the match is weak. Size is stated for part of the rows, as once, few or many counts, or as a class when the clone is expanded.

>TRBJ1-2|many|TRBD1|14|TRBV12-3/TRBV12-4
CASSLVGTGFGYTF
TGTGCCAGCAGTTTAGTAGGGACAGGGTTCGGCTACACCTTC
>TRBJ1-5|many|.|15|TRBV27
CASSLRQDGGQPQHF
TGTGCCAGCAGTTTACGACAGGATGGTGGTCAGCCCCAGCATTTT
>TRBJ1-1|many|TRBD1|15|TRBV27
CASNRQGAQGTEAFF
TGTGCCAGCAACAGGCAGGGGGCGCAAGGGACTGAAGCTTTCTTT
>TRBJ2-5|many|TRBD1|12|TRBV29-1
CSVQGEEETQYF
TGCAGCGTACAGGGGGAGGAAGAGACCCAGTACTTC
>TRBJ2-7|many|.|13|TRBV20-1
CSARDLSSYEQYF
TGCAGTGCTAGAGATTTGAGCTCCTACGAGCAGTACTTC
>TRBJ1-5|many|.|13|TRBV20-1
CSASQSRDQPQHF
TGCAGTGCCAGCCAGAGCAGGGACCAGCCCCAGCATTTT
>TRBJ2-1|many|.|13|TRBV20-1
CSARSQGHNEQFF
TGCAGTGCTAGATCTCAGGGGCACAATGAGCAGTTCTTC
>TRBJ2-7|many|.|14|TRBV20-1
CSARDQGLPYEQYF
TGCAGTGCTAGAGATCAGGGGTTACCCTACGAGCAGTACTTC
>TRBJ2-2|.|TRBD1|14|TRBV25-1
CASRRTGGVGELFF
TGTGCCAGCCGCCGGACAGGGGGTGTCGGGGAGCTGTTTTTT
>TRBJ1-3|many|.|14|TRBV6-4
CARTRGAGGNTIYF
TGTGCCAGGACTCGGGGGGCCGGTGGAAACACCATATATTTT
>TRBJ2-7|many|.|16|TRBV5-1
CASSLAPTGPPLEQYF
TGCGCCAGCAGCTTGGCTCCGACAGGCCCTCCGCTGGAGCAGTACTTC
>TRBJ1-2|many|.|12|TRBV6-5
CASSPGSYGYTF
TGTGCCAGCAGCCCCGGGTCCTATGGCTACACCTTC
>TRBJ2-6|many|.|20|TRBV5-1
CASSQTRAAPGVGGANVLTF
TGCGCCAGCAGCCAGACCAGGGCTGCGCCGGGAGTCGGTGGGGCCAACGTCCTGACTTTC
>TRBJ1-1|many|.|21|TRBV5-1
CASSLGMATGTLRKGFSEAFF
TGCGCCAGCAGCTTGGGAATGGCAACCGGGACATTAAGGAAGGGGTTTTCTGAAGCTTTCTTT
>TRBJ2-6|many|.|15|TRBV5-1
CASSLGGFGANVLTF
TGCGCCAGCAGCTTGGGAGGGTTTGGGGCCAACGTCCTGACTTTC
>TRBJ1-2|many|TRBD1|13|TRBV4-2
CASSVRQGAGYTF
TGTGCCAGCAGCGTTCGACAGGGGGCTGGCTACACCTTC
>TRBJ2-3|many|.|14|TRBV12-3/TRBV12-4
CASSLRGQSDTQYF
TGTGCCAGCAGTTTGCGGGGACAATCAGATACGCAGTATTTT
>TRBJ1-1|few|.|14|TRBV2
CASRRTTGATEAFF
TGTGCCAGCAGGAGGACGACGGGGGCTACTGAAGCTTTCTTT
>TRBJ2-7|many|.|12|TRBV20-1
CSARVEGYEQYF
TGCAGTGCTAGAGTGGAGGGATACGAGCAGTACTTC
>TRBJ2-6|many|.|15|TRBV19
CASRDTTTGANVLTF
TGTGCCAGTAGGGACACAACAACTGGGGCCAACGTCCTGACTTTC
>TRBJ1-4|many|.|14|TRBV5-1
CASSWTAGNEKLFF
TGCGCCAGCAGCTGGACAGCCGGTAATGAAAAACTGTTTTTT
>TRBJ2-1|many|.|15|TRBV10-2
CASTEGGGNYNEQFF
TGCGCCAGCACCGAGGGGGGGGGGAACTACAATGAGCAGTTCTTC
>TRBJ1-2|many|.|15|TRBV11-2
CASSLEGWQAYGYTF
TGTGCCAGCAGCTTAGAAGGTTGGCAGGCCTATGGCTACACCTTC
>TRBJ1-6|many|.|14|TRBV7-2
CASSLINSNSPLHF
TGTGCCAGCAGCTTAATTAACAGTAATTCACCCCTCCACTTT
>TRBJ1-2|many|.|16|TRBV12-3/TRBV12-4
CASSPGRGVVHYGYTF
TGTGCCAGCAGTCCCGGGCGGGGAGTAGTTCACTATGGCTACACCTTC
>TRBJ2-1|many|.|13|TRBV6-5
CASSYSGNNEQFF
TGTGCCAGCAGTTACTCGGGCAACAATGAGCAGTTCTTC
>TRBJ2-1|.|.|13|TRBV29-1
CSVEPTAYNEQFF
TGCAGCGTTGAGCCGACGGCTTACAATGAGCAGTTCTTC
>TRBJ1-3|few|TRBD1|15|TRBV5-1
CASSWDRVAGNTIYF
TGCGCCAGCAGCTGGGACAGGGTAGCTGGAAACACCATATATTTT
>TRBJ1-2|many|.|13|TRBV27
CASSGQNDYGYTF
TGTGCCAGCAGCGGACAAAACGACTATGGCTACACCTTC
>TRBJ1-1|many|.|14|TRBV3-1
CASRRGGAYTEAFF
TGTGCCAGCCGACGGGGGGGGGCATACACTGAAGCTTTCTTT
>TRBJ1-2|medium-sized|.|13|TRBV20-1
CSARDQGNYGYTF
TGCAGTGCTAGAGATCAGGGGAACTATGGCTACACCTTC
>TRBJ2-1|many|TRBD1|15|TRBV7-2
CASASTGNLYNEQFF
TGTGCCAGCGCTTCGACAGGGAACCTCTACAATGAGCAGTTCTTC
>TRBJ1-5|many|.|13|TRBV20-1
CSARDDGSQPQHF
TGCAGTGCTAGAGATGATGGGAGTCAGCCCCAGCATTTT
>TRBJ1-2|many|TRBD1|13|TRBV30
CAWTGTASYGYTF
TGTGCCTGGACCGGGACAGCAAGCTATGGCTACACCTTC
>TRBJ2-3|.|.|14|TRBV6-1
CASSDQDSTDTQYF
TGTGCCAGCAGTGACCAGGATAGCACAGATACGCAGTATTTT
>TRBJ1-2|many|.|12|TRBV20-1
CSARDRVVGYTF
TGCAGTGCTAGAGATCGGGTGGTAGGCTACACCTTC
>TRBJ2-5|many|.|13|TRBV9
CASSSRFQETQYF
TGTGCCAGCAGCTCCCGATTTCAAGAGACCCAGTACTTC
>TRBJ1-2|many|TRBD1|14|TRBV28
CASSLEGAWYGYTF
TGTGCCAGCAGTTTAGAGGGGGCGTGGTATGGCTACACCTTC
>TRBJ1-2|.|.|15|TRBV6-5
CASSTQGGSSYGYTF
TGTGCCAGCAGTACTCAGGGAGGCAGCTCCTATGGCTACACCTTC